One sample yielded the 16 T cell receptor beta chains listed below, sequenced in a study of T cells in women clearing cervical HPV infection. Repertoires were generated with immunoSEQ multiplex PCR, while TCRdb's copy carries only in-frame clones and drops some. This sample's table has roughly 20,000 clones. Sequencing was carried out using blood buffy coat. These receptors were taken from a woman between 18 and 69 years old with a cervical HPV16 infection that either progressed to CIN3+ or cleared (not recorded which).

Turning to this clone: The DNA ends 3 residues before the CDR3 does, and the rest of the CDR3 is filled in from the germline J gene. The rearrangement joins TRBV5-1 to TRBJ1-1; 11 nucleotides match TRBD1. The junction had 8 bases not matched to a gene; V was cut back by 3 bases and J by 4 bases. The CDR3 length is 16 residues. CDR1 is SGHRS and CDR2 is YFSETQ in the germline V gene. Partial CDR3 DNA: TGCGCCAGCAGCTCCCGCTCGGGGACAGGGGGCACTGAA. This gives the protein CASSSRSGTGGTE. In full, the CDR3 reads CASSSRSGTGGTEAFF. Supplemented by reference TRBV5-1 and TRBJ1-1, the full variable domain reads KAGVTQTPRYLIKTRGQQVTLSCSPISGHRSVSWYQQTPGQGLQFLFEYFSETQRNKGNFPGRFSGRQFSNSRSEMNVSTLELGDSALYLCASSSRSGTGGTEAFFGQGTRLTVV.

The CDR3 protein is CASSQGGLSNQPQHF. The covered CDR3 bases are TGTGCCAGCAGCCAAGGGGGGCTAAGCAATCAGCCC. V and J are TRBV14 and TRBJ1-5, with D perhaps TRBD1 (6 bases). The CDR3 extends 3 residues past the end of the read, so its final part is completed from the germline J gene. The V gene lost 1 base and the J gene lost 1 base, with 8 bases spanning the gap. The germline CDR1 and CDR2 sequences are SGHDN and FVKESK. The CDR3 length is 15 residues.

Of note for this clone: The CDR3 end lies 3 residues beyond the end of the read and is filled in from the germline J gene. The V and J genes are TRBV29-1 and TRBJ2-7; possible D gene TRBD2, 6 bases. CDR1 SQVTM and CDR2 ANQGSEA come from the germline V gene. This CDR3 comprises 12 residues. Trimming left V 4 bases short and J 6 bases short, with 13 bases between. CDR3 DNA (partial): TGCAGCGTTGCCCAGGGTAGCGGCGAG. Translating gives CSVAQGSGE. The full CDR3 protein is CSVAQGSGEQYF.

The CDR3 DNA, read in part, is TGTGCCAGTAAAGCCAGGGGGCGGGGAGATACG. It specifies CASKARGRGDT. The complete CDR3 sequence is CASKARGRGDTQYF. The chain combines TRBV19 with TRBJ2-3, with 8 bases matching TRBD1. The CDR3 end is not reached by the read, which stops 3 residues before it; the germline J gene fills it in. CDR1 is LNHDA and CDR2 is SQIVND in the germline V gene (reference sequence). The V segment lost 7 bases and the J segment 5 bases; nucleotides outside the gene matches: 8. The CDR3 runs 14 residues.

As regards this clone: The read ends 3 residues before the CDR3 terminus; that terminus is restored from the germline J gene. V gene TRBV6-9 combines with J gene TRBJ1-2; D possibly corresponds to TRBD1 (5 bases). From germline, CDR1 is MNHGY and CDR2 SVAAGI. The CDR3 runs 14 residues. CDR3 amino acids: CASSYLEGARGYTF. Incomplete CDR3 DNA: TGTGCCAGCAGTTACCTAGAAGGGGCGAGAGGC.

A remark on this clone: The CDR3 end falls 3 residues outside the read, so it is completed with the germline J gene. The identical CDR3 is also encoded by other nucleotide sequences in the sample. V gene TRBV6-2 or TRBV6-3 combines with J gene TRBJ1-2, with unresolved D. In germline, CDR1 is MNHEY, CDR2 SVGEGT. CDR3 length: 13 amino acids. Trimming pared 10 bases from V and 2 bases from J, leaving 14 bases between. CDR3 bases read: TGTGCCACCCGACGGGCGGGGAACTATGGC. Its translation: CATRRAGNYG. The full CDR3 protein is CATRRAGNYGYTF.

On this clone itself: The read gets to within 3 residues of the CDR3 end, and the germline J gene fills in the rest. This chain uses TRBV6-2 or TRBV6-3 with TRBJ2-4; 9 bases are a match to TRBD1. This CDR3 contains 16 residues. Germline V gene data show CDR1 as MNHEY and CDR2 as SVGEGT. The ends lost 5 bases at V and 0 bases at J; junction bases unmatched: 5. The CDR3 bases that were read are TGTGCCAGCAGTCCCGGACAGGGGCTAGCCAAAAACATT. Translating it yields CASSPGQGLAKNI. In full, the CDR3 reads CASSPGQGLAKNIQYF.

Regarding this clone: The missing CDR3 end, 3 residues past where the read stops, is filled in from the germline J gene. The V and J genes are TRBV2 and TRBJ2-2; 9 bases align to TRBD1. There are 16 residues in the CDR3. The germline gives CDR1 SNHLY, CDR2 FYNNEI. The CDR3 protein is CASSLDRGGRNSPLFF. The CDR3 DNA, read in part, is TGTGCCAGCAGTCTGGACAGGGGAGGACGGAATTCACCG.

As for this clone: From the germline J gene comes the end of the CDR3, since the read stops 3 residues before it. This sequence joins TRBV20-1 and TRBJ2-7; 9 bases align to TRBD1. Unmatched junction bases numbered 11, after V lost 3 bases and J lost 2 bases. CDR1 DFQATT and CDR2 SNEGSKA come from the germline V gene (reference sequence). This CDR3 is built from 16 residues. CDR3 DNA (partial): TGCAGTGCTAGGGAAGACAGGGGGAACGGGGCCTACGAG. Residues: CSAREDRGNGAYE. The complete CDR3 protein is CSAREDRGNGAYEQYF.

As to this clone: The read terminates 3 residues before the CDR3 end, so the remaining end is supplied by the germline J gene. This specimen includes other DNA sequences encoding the same CDR3. The genes are TRBV18 and TRBJ1-3; 10 bases line up with TRBD1. CDR3 size: 16 residues. Germline values: CDR1 KGHSH, CDR2 LQKENI. The J segment lost 4 bases and the V segment lost 1 base, leaving 4 bases of the junction unmatched. CDR3: CASSPRDRGSGNTIYF. The DNA read from the CDR3 is TGTGCCAGCTCACCACGGGACAGGGGTTCAGGAAACACC.

As regards this clone: Read coverage stops 3 residues before the CDR3 terminus; the germline J gene supplies the remainder. V is TRBV6-2 or TRBV6-3 and J is TRBJ2-1, with 9 bases that match TRBD1. Trimming removed 6 bases from V and 2 bases from J; junction bases left unmatched: 5. The V gene's germline CDR1 is MNHEY and CDR2 SVGEGT. This CDR3 contains 15 residues. The CDR3 region is CASSRDRDTYNEQFF. CDR3 DNA (partial): TGTGCCAGCAGCCGGGACAGGGACACCTACAATGAG.

The CDR3: CAIKDRSYNEQFF. The CDR3 bases that were read are TGTGCCATCAAGGACAGGAGTTACAATGAG. V usage is TRBV10-3 and J usage is TRBJ2-1; 7 nucleotides align to TRBD1. The read stops 3 residues short of the end of the CDR3; the missing end is completed from the germline J gene. CDR3 length: 13 amino acids. The trim removed 7 bases at V and 4 bases at J, leaving 4 bases unmatched. Per the germline V gene, CDR1 is ENHRY and CDR2 is SYGVKD.

A remark on this clone: The read terminates 3 residues ahead of where the CDR3 ends, so the germline J gene completes it. The rearrangement joins TRBV19 to TRBJ2-2; the D is unclear. CDR1 and CDR2 from the germline V gene are LNHDA and SQIVND (reference sequence). The CDR3 has 15 residues. This chain's CDR3 is CASSIVRSTNEKLFF. The DNA read from the CDR3 is TGTGCCAGTAGTATAGTGAGGTCAACTAATGAAAAG.

In terms of frequency, this clone is medium-sized. The read gets to within 3 residues of the CDR3 end, and the germline J gene fills in the rest. The chain couples TRBV20-1 to TRBJ1-4; maybe TRBD1 (5 bases). V lost 3 bases and J 5 bases, leaving 13 bases between the germline ends. The CDR3 contains 14 residues. The germline V gene encodes CDR1 DFQATT and CDR2 SNEGSKA (reference sequence). The sequenced CDR3 bases are TGCAGTGCTAGGGTCTCTGGACAAAATGAAAAA. It translates to CSARVSGQNEK. Given in full, the CDR3 is CSARVSGQNEKLFF.

CDR3 DNA, as far as it was read: TGTGCCATCAACGGGACAGACTACGAG. This sequence encodes CAINGTDYE. The full CDR3 is CAINGTDYEQYF. The J gene is TRBJ2-7, the V gene TRBV2; TRBD1 matches at 7 bases. Read data end 3 residues before the CDR3 end; the end is taken from the germline J gene. CDR1 and CDR2 from the germline V gene are SNHLY and FYNNEI. This CDR3 region has 12 residues. The ends lost 10 bases at V and 3 bases at J; junction bases unmatched: 6.

On this clone: The read gets to within 3 residues of the CDR3 end, and the germline J gene fills in the rest. The chain employs TRBV5-6 and TRBJ1-6; 8 bases map to TRBD1. V lost 3 bases, J lost 10 bases, and 9 bases stayed unmatched. This CDR3 comprises 15 residues. The V gene's germline CDR1 is SGHDT and CDR2 YYEEEE. Incomplete CDR3 DNA: TGTGCCAGCAGCTCCGTGACAGGGGAAGGGTCACCC. It specifies CASSSVTGEGSP. The full CDR3 is CASSSVTGEGSPLHF.